This T cell receptor (beta chain) derives from a study of T cell responses to AZD1222 COVID-19 vaccine. Study findings and constraints: Mapped onto spike, vaccine-associated CD4 TCRs spanned it and were dominant at 160-218 and 743-854. Regions left unmutated in variants are reportedly the target of nearly half of spike-specific TCRs.

The V and J ends lost 6 bases and 7 bases respectively, with 21 bases between them. The germline V gene has CDR1 MNHEY and CDR2 SVGAGI. CDR3 length: 15 amino acids. As for this clone: Its antigen is currently unknown.

Produced via immunoSEQ multiplex PCR; TCRdb's table is partial and in-frame only. The sample gives about 95,000 clones, roughly nine tenths of which show up once; less than 4% is in the top ten. The sample was peripheral blood, taken on day 0 of AZD1222 vaccination. The chain combines TRBV6-5 with TRBJ2-5; D remains unclear. The sequence derives from an adult in good health. The CDR3 DNA follows: TGTGCCAGCAGCCCCCACCCTATGCTTTTGGGGACCCAGTACTTC. Its translation: CASSPHPMLLGTQYF.